The 21 T cell receptor beta chains below all came from one sample that was sequenced in a study of OX40 agonist ivuxolimab in advanced cancers. The assay was immunoSEQ multiplex PCR, and TCRdb's table has in-frame clones only and misses some. The sample records around 86,000 clones, 75% to 90% being singletons. This specimen was CD4+ or CD8+ T cells sorted from blood, taken in a trial of the OX40 agonist ivuxolimab. These receptor sequences come from an adult with an advanced solid tumor such as melanoma, head and neck, liver or kidney cancer.

The rearrangement uses TRBV19 and TRBJ2-3; D unresolved. From germline, CDR1 is LNHDA and CDR2 SQIVND (reference sequence). The CDR3 has 13 residues. Trimming removed 9 bases from V and 0 bases from J, with 10 bases in between. The CDR3 is CASKDGSTDTQYF. As DNA, the CDR3 is TGTGCCAGCAAGGACGGGAGCACAGATACGCAGTATTTT.

The chain has TRBV5-1 and TRBJ2-3, with unresolved D. Germline loops: CDR1 SGHRS, CDR2 YFSETQ. CDR3 length: 15 amino acids. V gave up 5 bases and J gave up 0 bases, with 13 bases separating them. The CDR3: CASRAKDRSTDTQYF. The CDR3 region has the DNA TGCGCCAGCAGGGCTAAGGACCGTAGCACAGATACGCAGTATTTT.

This clone was counted only a few times. The chain recombines TRBV5-4 with TRBJ2-6; D possibly corresponds to TRBD2 (6 bases). V was clipped by 2 bases and J by 1 base, with 7 bases between them. Germline V gene lookup returns CDR1 SGHNT and CDR2 YYREEE (reference sequence). The CDR3 spans 15 residues. The CDR3 loop reads CASSLGRSGANVLTF. The DNA for the CDR3 is TGTGCCAGCAGCTTAGGGAGGTCTGGGGCCAACGTCCTGACTTTC.

The chain couples TRBV2 to TRBJ1-3, with D uncertain. Deletions cut 4 bases from V and 8 bases from J, with 9 bases between. Germline CDR1 and CDR2: SNHLY and FYNNEI. The CDR3 is 12 amino acids. CDR3 region: CASSASVDTIYF. As DNA, the CDR3 is TGTGCCAGCAGTGCCTCCGTTGACACCATATATTTT.

The genes are TRBV7-2 and TRBJ2-1; TRBD2 aligns across 13 bases. CDR3 length: 17 residues. Germline CDR1 is SGHTA and CDR2 is FQGNSA. V dropped 5 bases and J dropped 4; count of bases not matched to a gene: 8. Written as DNA, the CDR3 is TGTGCCAGCAGCCACGGACTAGCGGGGGCAAGGTACAATGAGCAGTTCTTC. Protein sequence: CASSHGLAGARYNEQFF.

The V gene is TRBV5-1, the J gene TRBJ1-5; no definite D call. With 0 bases removed from V and 9 bases from J, the gap between germline ends came to 7 bases. This CDR3 comprises 12 residues. Germline CDR1 SGHRS, CDR2 YFSETQ. Here the CDR3 reads CASSLEDGPQHF. The DNA of the CDR3 is TGCGCCAGCAGCTTGGAAGACGGGCCCCAGCATTTT.

V gene TRBV28 combines with J gene TRBJ2-3; 12 nucleotides align to TRBD2. Trimming cost V 6 bases and J 8 bases; bases outside gene matches: 6. Germline values: CDR1 MDHEN, CDR2 SYDVKM. The length of the CDR3 is 14 residues. In DNA, the CDR3 is TGTGCCAGCAGACCTAGCGGGGGGGAGGTTACGCAGTATTTT. Translation gives CASRPSGGEVTQYF.

The chain employs TRBV13 and TRBJ2-3; 7 nucleotides agree with TRBD2. Per the germline V gene, CDR1 is PRHDT and CDR2 is FYEKMQ (reference sequence). With 0 bases clipped from V and 3 bases from J, the junction kept 6 bases outside the gene matches. CDR3 length equals 16 residues. The CDR3 sequence is CASSLGLGGKTDTQYF. In nucleotides, the CDR3 is TGTGCCAGCAGCTTAGGCCTGGGGGGGAAGACAGATACGCAGTATTTT.

As concerns this clone: The germline gene is not matched at one end of the junction; a read error may be the cause. The chain employs TRBV5-3 and TRBJ1-6, with D possibly being TRBD1 (5 bases). TRBV5-3 falls under the ORF class, with uncertain function. CDR3 length equals 14 residues. Here the CDR3 reads CASSLEQGPSPLHF. The CDR3 nucleotides read TGTGCCAGCAGCTTGGAGCAGGGTCCTTCACCCCTCCACTTT.

The V call is TRBV28, the J call TRBJ1-2; no clear D gene. Trimming took 6 bases from V and 4 from J, leaving 24 bases between them. This CDR3 comprises 17 residues. In germline, CDR1 is MDHEN, CDR2 SYDVKM. As DNA, the CDR3 is TGTGCCAGCAGACAAATGGGAGATGGAGGCGTTCCCTATGGCTACACCTTC. It encodes CASRQMGDGGVPYGYTF.

The chain carries TRBV4-3 and TRBJ2-5, with a possible D match to TRBD1 (5 bases). This CDR3 region has 14 residues. V was trimmed by 1 base and J by 4 bases, leaving 10 bases between them. The V gene's germline CDR1 is LGHNA and CDR2 YSLEER. The CDR3 DNA follows: TGCGCCAGCAGCCAAGGTGAAAGGGGAGAGACCCAGTACTTC. As protein: CASSQGERGETQYF.

This rearrangement joins TRBV7-2 to TRBJ1-6, with D tentatively TRBD1 (6 bases). The CDR3 length is 16 residues. The V gene lost 5 bases and the J gene lost 10 bases, with 21 bases spanning the gap. Germline CDR1 is SGHTA and CDR2 is FQGNSA. The CDR3 loop reads CASSTRQVSTRSPLHF. CDR3 nucleotides: TGTGCCAGCAGCACCCGACAGGTTTCCACGAGGTCACCCCTCCACTTT.

A few counts support this clone. V usage is TRBV5-1 and J usage is TRBJ2-2; D unclear. This CDR3 region has 14 residues. V was clipped by 0 bases and J by 7 bases, with 10 bases between them. Germline CDR1 and CDR2: SGHRS and YFSETQ. DNA for the CDR3: TGCGCCAGCAGCTTGGCTAGAGTGGACGGGGAGCTGTTTTTT. The encoded protein is CASSLARVDGELFF.

The chain has TRBV5-1 and TRBJ2-7; 9 positions agree with TRBD1. CDR1 is SGHRS, CDR2 YFSETQ, per germline. This CDR3 contains 15 residues. After removal of 0 bases from V and 4 bases from J, the junction contained 5 bases not matched to a gene. The CDR3 DNA sequence: TGCGCCAGCAGCTTGGCAGACAGGGGGTCGTACGAGCAGTACTTC. Its protein is CASSLADRGSYEQYF.

The rearrangement uses TRBV19 and TRBJ2-3; possibly TRBD1 for D (5 bases). The CDR3 runs 19 residues. Trimming shortened V by 1 base and J by 1 base, and 21 bases separated the two germline ends. CDR1 and CDR2 from the germline V gene are LNHDA and SQIVND (reference sequence). The CDR3 DNA sequence: TGTGCCAGTAGTATAGGGCAGGGTGTTCAGGGATGGGGCACAGATACGCAGTATTTT. Its translation: CASSIGQGVQGWGTDTQYF. Full variable domain (missing parts from reference TRBV19 and TRBJ2-3): DGGITQSPKYLFRKEGQNVTLSCEQNLNHDAMYWYRQDPGQGLRLIYYSQIVNDFQKGDIAEGYSVSREKKESFPLTVTSAQKNPTAFYLCASSIGQGVQGWGTDTQYFGPGTRLTVL.

This clone was counted once. The V gene is TRBV18, the J gene TRBJ2-3; D remains ambiguous. V was cut by 5 bases and J by 0 bases, with 9 bases left in between. There are 14 residues in the CDR3. Germline loops: CDR1 KGHSH, CDR2 LQKENI. CDR3 coding DNA: TGTGCCAGCTCAGAGCTCCCTAGCACAGATACGCAGTATTTT. This encodes CASSELPSTDTQYF.

This clone was recorded a few times. This chain joins TRBV6-5 and TRBJ2-1; 12 positions match TRBD2. The V gene's germline CDR1 is MNHEY and CDR2 SVGAGI. This CDR3 contains 15 residues. V lost 6 bases, J lost 6 bases, and 6 bases stayed unmatched. CDR3 residues: CASSPASGGANEQFF. The CDR3 DNA reads TGTGCCAGCAGCCCTGCTAGCGGGGGGGCCAATGAGCAGTTCTTC.

V usage is TRBV5-1 and J usage is TRBJ1-4; 9 bases match TRBD1. The CDR3 runs 14 residues. In germline, CDR1 is SGHRS, CDR2 YFSETQ. V lost 4 bases to trimming and J lost 8 bases; unmatched junction nucleotides: 6. The CDR3 bases are TGCGCCAGCAGCAGGGGACAGGGAATGGAAAAACTGTTTTTT. It yields the protein CASSRGQGMEKLFF. Complete variable domain (other parts from reference TRBV5-1 and TRBJ1-4): KAGVTQTPRYLIKTRGQQVTLSCSPISGHRSVSWYQQTPGQGLQFLFEYFSETQRNKGNFPGRFSGRQFSNSRSEMNVSTLELGDSALYLCASSRGQGMEKLFFGSGTQLSVL.

The gene calls are TRBV27 and TRBJ1-4, with 10 bases fitting TRBD1. J gave up 0 bases and V 6 bases, and 1 base lay outside the gene matches. This CDR3 is 15 amino acids long. The germline V gene encodes CDR1 MNHEY and CDR2 SMNVEV (reference sequence). The CDR3 DNA reads TGTGCCAGCAGAGGACAGGGGGCAACTAATGAAAAACTGTTTTTT. Translation gives CASRGQGATNEKLFF.

In the case of this clone: One end of the junction fails to match germline, which may point to a read error. The chain links TRBV7-9 to TRBJ1-1; weak D call: TRBD1 (5 bases). The germline V gene encodes CDR1 SEHNR and CDR2 FQNEAQ (reference sequence). CDR3 length equals 13 residues. The CDR3 loop reads CASRLGEDTEAFF. The CDR3, as DNA: TGTGCCAGCAGATTAGGGGAGGACACTGAAGCTTTCTTT.

Notes on this clone: The sample carries other DNA sequences with the same CDR3. This chain links TRBV9 with TRBJ2-1; 14 bases fit TRBD2. V shed 3 bases and J 0 bases; nucleotides not matched to a gene: 2. CDR3 length: 17 residues. In germline, CDR1 is SGDLS, CDR2 YYNGEE. The CDR3 reads CASSAGLAGGSYNEQFF. The CDR3 DNA is TGTGCCAGCAGCGCTGGACTAGCGGGGGGCTCCTACAATGAGCAGTTCTTC. Looking up the rest from reference TRBV9 and TRBJ2-1 gives the full variable domain: DSGVTQTPKHLITATGQRVTLRCSPRSGDLSVYWYQQSLDQGLQFLIQYYNGEERAKGNILERFSAQQFPDLHSELNLSSLELGDSALYFCASSAGLAGGSYNEQFFGPGTRLTVL.